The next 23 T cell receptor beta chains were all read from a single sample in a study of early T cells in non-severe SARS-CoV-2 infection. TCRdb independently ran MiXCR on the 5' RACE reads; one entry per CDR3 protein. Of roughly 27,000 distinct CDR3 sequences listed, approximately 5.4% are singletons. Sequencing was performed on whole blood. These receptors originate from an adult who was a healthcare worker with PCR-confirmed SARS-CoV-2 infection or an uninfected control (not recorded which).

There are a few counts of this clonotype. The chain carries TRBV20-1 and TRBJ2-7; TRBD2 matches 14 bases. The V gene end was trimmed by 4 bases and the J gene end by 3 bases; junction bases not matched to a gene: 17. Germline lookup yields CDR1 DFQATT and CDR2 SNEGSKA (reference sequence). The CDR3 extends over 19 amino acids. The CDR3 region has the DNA TGCAGTGCTATGCGACCGGGACTAGCGGGAGATAGGGTCCGCTACGAGCAGTACTTC. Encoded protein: CSAMRPGLAGDRVRYEQYF.

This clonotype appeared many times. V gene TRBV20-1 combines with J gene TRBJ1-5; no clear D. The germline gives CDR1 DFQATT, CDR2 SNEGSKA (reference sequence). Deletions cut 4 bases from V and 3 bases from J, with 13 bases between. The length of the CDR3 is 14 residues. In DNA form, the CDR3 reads TGCAGTGCTATTGTCCCTATTCCCAATCAGCCCCAGCATTTT. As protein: CSAIVPIPNQPQHF.

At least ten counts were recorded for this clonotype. The CDR3 DNA is TGTGCCAGCAGCCAAGACGGGGCTAGCAGTGTTCCAGATACGCAGTATTTT. Translated, it gives CASSQDGASSVPDTQYF. V gene TRBV4-2 combines with J gene TRBJ2-3, with D perhaps matching TRBD1 or TRBD2 (5 bases each). V lost 0 bases and J lost 4, with 17 bases in between. Germline V CDR1 and CDR2: LGHNA, YNFKEQ. The CDR3 consists of 17 residues.

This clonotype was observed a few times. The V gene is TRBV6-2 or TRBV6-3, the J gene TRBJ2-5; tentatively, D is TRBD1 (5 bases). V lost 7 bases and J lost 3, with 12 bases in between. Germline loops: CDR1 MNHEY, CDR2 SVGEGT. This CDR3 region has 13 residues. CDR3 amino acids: CASMRDSEETQYF. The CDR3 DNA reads TGTGCCAGCATGCGAGACAGTGAAGAGACCCAGTACTTC.

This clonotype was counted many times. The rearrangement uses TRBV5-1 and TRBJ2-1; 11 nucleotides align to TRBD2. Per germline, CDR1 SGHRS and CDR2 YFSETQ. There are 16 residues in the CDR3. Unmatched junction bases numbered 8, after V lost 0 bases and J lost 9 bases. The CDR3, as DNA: TGCGCCAGCAGCTTGGGTAGCGGGAGGGCCTCTGCTGAGCAGTTCTTC. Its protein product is CASSLGSGRASAEQFF.

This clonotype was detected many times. The chain's CDR3 is CASSLATDTQYF. CDR3 DNA: TGTGCCAGCAGCTTAGCTACAGATACGCAGTATTTT. This rearrangement joins TRBV11-2 to TRBJ2-3; no firm D call. V was clipped by 1 base and J by 3 bases, with 2 bases between them. Germline assignment: CDR1 SGHAT and CDR2 FQNNGV. CDR3 length: 12 amino acids.

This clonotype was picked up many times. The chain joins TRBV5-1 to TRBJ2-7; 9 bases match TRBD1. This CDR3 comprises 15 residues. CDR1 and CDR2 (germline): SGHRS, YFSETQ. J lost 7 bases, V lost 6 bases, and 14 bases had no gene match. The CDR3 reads CASMPLTGGSQEQYF. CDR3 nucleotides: TGCGCCAGCATGCCCTTGACAGGGGGGAGCCAGGAGCAGTACTTC.

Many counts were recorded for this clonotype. The CDR3 region is CSPPRESSYEQYF. The CDR3, as DNA: TGCAGCCCCCCCAGGGAAAGCTCCTACGAGCAGTACTTC. The rearrangement links TRBV29-1 to TRBJ2-7, with D perhaps TRBD1 (5 bases). The CDR3 sequence is 13 residues long. The V and J ends lost 8 bases and 0 bases respectively, with 14 bases between them. In germline, CDR1 is SQVTM, CDR2 ANQGSEA.

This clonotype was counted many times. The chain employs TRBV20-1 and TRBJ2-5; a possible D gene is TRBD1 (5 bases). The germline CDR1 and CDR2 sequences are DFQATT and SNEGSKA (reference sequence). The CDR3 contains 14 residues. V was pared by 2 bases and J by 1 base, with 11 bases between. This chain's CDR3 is CSARPGAIQETQYF. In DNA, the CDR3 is TGCAGTGCTAGACCTGGGGCGATCCAAGAGACCCAGTACTTC.

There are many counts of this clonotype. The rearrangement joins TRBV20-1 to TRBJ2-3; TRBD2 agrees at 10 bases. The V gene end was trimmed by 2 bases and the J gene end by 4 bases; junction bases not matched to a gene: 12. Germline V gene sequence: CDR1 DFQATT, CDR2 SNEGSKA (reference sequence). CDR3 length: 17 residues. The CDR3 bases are TGCAGTGCTAGATCTACTGGAGCGGGGGGGCCTGCAGATACGCAGTATTTT. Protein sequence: CSARSTGAGGPADTQYF.

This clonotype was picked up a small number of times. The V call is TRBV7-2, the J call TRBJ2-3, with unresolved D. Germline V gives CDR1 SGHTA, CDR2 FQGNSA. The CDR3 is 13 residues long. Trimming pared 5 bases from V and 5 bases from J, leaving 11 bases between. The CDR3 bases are TGTGCCAGCAGCCAGGACGGGTTAGATACGCAGTATTTT. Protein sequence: CASSQDGLDTQYF.

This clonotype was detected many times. CDR3 DNA sequence: TGTGCCAGCAGCCGAAGCGGCATTCAGTACTTC. The encoded protein is CASSRSGIQYF. The chain is built from TRBV7-2 and TRBJ2-4, with a tentative D call TRBD2 (5 bases). Trimming shortened V by 5 bases and J by 9 bases, and 8 bases separated the two germline ends. Germline V lookup: CDR1 SGHTA, CDR2 FQGNSA. CDR3 length: 11 residues.

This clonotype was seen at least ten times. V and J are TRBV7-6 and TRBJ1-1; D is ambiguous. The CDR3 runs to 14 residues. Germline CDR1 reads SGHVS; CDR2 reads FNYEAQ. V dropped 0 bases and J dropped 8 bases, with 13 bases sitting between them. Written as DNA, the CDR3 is TGTGCCAGCAGCTTAGCCCCTGTGGATGGAGAAGCTTTCTTT. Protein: CASSLAPVDGEAFF.

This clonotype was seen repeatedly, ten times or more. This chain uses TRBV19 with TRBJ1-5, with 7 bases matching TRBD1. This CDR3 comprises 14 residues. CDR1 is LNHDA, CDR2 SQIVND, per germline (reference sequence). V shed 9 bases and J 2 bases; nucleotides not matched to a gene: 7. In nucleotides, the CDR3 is TGTGCCAGCCAAACAGGGGATCGCAATCAGCCCCAGCATTTT. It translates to CASQTGDRNQPQHF.

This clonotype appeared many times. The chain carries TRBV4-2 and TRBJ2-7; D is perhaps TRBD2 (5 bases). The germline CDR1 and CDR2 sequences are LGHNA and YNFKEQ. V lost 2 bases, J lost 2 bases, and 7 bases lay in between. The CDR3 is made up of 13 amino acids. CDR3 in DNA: TGTGCCAGCAGCCAAATGCGGGCCTACGAGCAGTACTTC. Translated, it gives CASSQMRAYEQYF.

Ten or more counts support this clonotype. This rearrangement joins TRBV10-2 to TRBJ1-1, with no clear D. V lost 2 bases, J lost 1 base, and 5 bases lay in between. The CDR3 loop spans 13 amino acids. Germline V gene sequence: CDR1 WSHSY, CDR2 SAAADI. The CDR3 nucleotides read TGCGCCAGCAGTGAGACACCGAACACTGAAGCTTTCTTT. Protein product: CASSETPNTEAFF.

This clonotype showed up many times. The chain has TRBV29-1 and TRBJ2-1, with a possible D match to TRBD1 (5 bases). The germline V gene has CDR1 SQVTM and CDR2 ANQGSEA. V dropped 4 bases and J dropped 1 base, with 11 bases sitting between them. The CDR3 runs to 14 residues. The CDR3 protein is CSVGSKGSYNEQFF. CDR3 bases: TGCAGCGTTGGGTCAAAGGGGTCCTACAATGAGCAGTTCTTC.

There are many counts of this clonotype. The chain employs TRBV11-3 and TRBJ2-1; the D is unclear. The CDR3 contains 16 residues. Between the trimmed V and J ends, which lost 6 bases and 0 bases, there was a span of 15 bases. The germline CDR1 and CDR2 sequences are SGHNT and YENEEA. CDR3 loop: CASSPHGARSYNEQFF. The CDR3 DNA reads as TGTGCCAGCAGTCCCCATGGCGCCCGCTCCTACAATGAGCAGTTCTTC.

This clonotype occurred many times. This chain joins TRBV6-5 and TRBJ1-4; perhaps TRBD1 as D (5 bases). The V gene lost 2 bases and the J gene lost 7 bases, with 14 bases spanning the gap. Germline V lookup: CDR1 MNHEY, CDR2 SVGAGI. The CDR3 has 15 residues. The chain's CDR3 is CASSYRGQAGEKLFF. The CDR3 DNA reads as TGTGCCAGCAGTTACAGGGGCCAAGCCGGTGAAAAACTGTTTTTT.

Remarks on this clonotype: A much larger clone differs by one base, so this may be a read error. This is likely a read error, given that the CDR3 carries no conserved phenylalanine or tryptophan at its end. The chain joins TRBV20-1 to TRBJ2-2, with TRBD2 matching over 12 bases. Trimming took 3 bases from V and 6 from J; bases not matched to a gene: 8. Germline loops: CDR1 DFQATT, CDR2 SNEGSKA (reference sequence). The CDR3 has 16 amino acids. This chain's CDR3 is CSASRTSGNFAGELFL. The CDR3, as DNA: TGCAGTGCTAGTCGGACTAGCGGGAATTTCGCCGGGGAGCTGTTTCTT.

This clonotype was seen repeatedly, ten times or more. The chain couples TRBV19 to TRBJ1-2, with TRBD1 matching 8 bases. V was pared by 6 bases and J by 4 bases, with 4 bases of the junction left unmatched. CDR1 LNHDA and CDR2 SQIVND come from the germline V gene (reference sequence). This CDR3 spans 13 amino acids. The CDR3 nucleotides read TGTGCCAGTAGGATCGGGACAGGCTATGGCTACACCTTC. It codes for CASRIGTGYGYTF.

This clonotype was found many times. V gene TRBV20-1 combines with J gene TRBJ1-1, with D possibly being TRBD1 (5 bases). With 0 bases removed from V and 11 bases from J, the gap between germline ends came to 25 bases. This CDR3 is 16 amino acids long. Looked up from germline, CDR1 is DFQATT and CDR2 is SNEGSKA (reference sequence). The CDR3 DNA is TGCAGTGCTAGAGATATCTTGGGACCGTCGCCTCGGCGGGCTTTCTTT. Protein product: CSARDILGPSPRRAFF.

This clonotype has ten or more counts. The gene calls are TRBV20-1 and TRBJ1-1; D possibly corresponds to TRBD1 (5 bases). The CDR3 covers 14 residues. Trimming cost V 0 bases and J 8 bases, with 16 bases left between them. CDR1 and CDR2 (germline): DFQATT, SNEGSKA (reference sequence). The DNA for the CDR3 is TGCAGTGCTAGAGATGGCCAGGGAAAAGGGGAAGCTTTCTTT. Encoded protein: CSARDGQGKGEAFF.